Shown below are 16 T cell receptor beta chains from a single sample sequenced in a study of blood T cells in healthy people across ages. Combining a sample-barcoded 5' primer with a J-beta primer mix, a second PCR ran for 7 to 11 cycles. Each CDR3 protein is one row after TCRdb ran MiXCR on the 5' RACE reads. The data show 1.5 million or so distinct CDR3 sequences, 35% to 45% seen once. Sequenced input: blood. The receptors shown here come from a young woman in good health.

In this sample, this clonotype turned up a few times. This rearrangement joins TRBV20-1 to TRBJ2-7; weak D call: TRBD2 (7 bases). CDR1 is DFQATT and CDR2 is SNEGSKA in the germline V gene (reference sequence). Trimming pared 0 bases from V and 0 bases from J, leaving 9 bases between. The CDR3 runs 14 residues. The DNA for the CDR3 is TGCAGTGCTAGAGAGCGGGGGCCCTCCTACGAGCAGTACTTC. Translated, it gives CSARERGPSYEQYF.

The chain employs TRBV20-1 and TRBJ2-3; 10 bases match TRBD1. This CDR3 is built from 14 residues. Looked up from germline, CDR1 is DFQATT and CDR2 is SNEGSKA (reference sequence). The J segment lost 4 bases and the V segment lost 5 bases, leaving 6 bases of the junction unmatched. The DNA of the CDR3 is TGCAGTGCTCAGGACAGGGGGTCTGCAGATACGCAGTATTTT. It translates to CSAQDRGSADTQYF.

On this clonotype itself: At one of its ends the junction is not consistent with the germline gene, which may arise from a read error. The chain links TRBV4-3 to TRBJ1-2; D is perhaps TRBD1 (5 bases). Germline V CDR1 and CDR2: LGHNA, YSLEER. There are 15 residues in the CDR3. The CDR3 DNA sequence: TGCGCCAGCAGCCCTGAAGGAGGCAGGGTAACTGGCTGCACCTTC. Translated: CASSPEGGRVTGCTF.

This clonotype was detected only a few times. The rearrangement joins TRBV11-3 to TRBJ2-7; weak D call: TRBD1 (5 bases). V lost 5 bases to trimming and J lost 6 bases, with 14 bases between them. This CDR3 has 13 residues. The germline V gene has CDR1 SGHNT and CDR2 YENEEA. The CDR3 DNA sequence: TGTGCCAGCAGCCCGACAGTGACCGGCGAGCAGTACTTC. Its protein is CASSPTVTGEQYF.

This clonotype turned up a few times. The rearrangement joins TRBV7-2 to TRBJ2-3; 7 positions match TRBD2. CDR1 and CDR2 from the germline V gene are SGHTA and FQGNSA. The CDR3 has 18 amino acids. V lost 2 bases to trimming and J lost 2 bases; unmatched junction nucleotides: 13. Written as DNA, the CDR3 is TGTGCCAGCAGCTTACGAGCGGGATGGGCTAAGGACACAGATACGCAGTATTTT. Amino acids: CASSLRAGWAKDTDTQYF.

This clonotype was detected only a few times. This rearrangement joins TRBV12-3 or TRBV12-4 to TRBJ2-3, with no clear D. V lost 3 bases, J lost 4 bases, and 11 bases lay in between. This CDR3 has 14 residues. CDR3 region: CASSFMESADTQYF. DNA of the CDR3: TGTGCCAGCAGTTTTATGGAATCCGCAGATACGCAGTATTTT.

There are a few counts of this clonotype. The chain recombines TRBV9 with TRBJ2-1, with D unclear. This CDR3 contains 14 residues. CDR1 and CDR2 (germline): SGDLS, YYNGEE. Trimming shortened V by 0 bases and J by 7 bases, and 11 bases separated the two germline ends. Here the CDR3 reads CASSVAPVGNEQFF. The CDR3 region has the DNA TGTGCCAGCAGCGTAGCACCCGTGGGGAATGAGCAGTTCTTC. Based on the CDR3 plus reference TRBV9 and TRBJ2-1, the full variable domain is DSGVTQTPKHLITATGQRVTLRCSPRSGDLSVYWYQQSLDQGLQFLIQYYNGEERAKGNILERFSAQQFPDLHSELNLSSLELGDSALYFCASSVAPVGNEQFFGPGTRLTVL.

This clonotype was counted a single time. The V gene is TRBV12-3 or TRBV12-4, the J gene TRBJ2-7, with 9 bases matching TRBD1. V shed 6 bases, J shed 5 bases, and the junction held 11 bases outside the gene matches. This CDR3 is built from 15 residues. The CDR3 sequence is CASSPQGALVNEQYF. The CDR3 bases are TGTGCCAGCAGCCCACAGGGGGCACTGGTGAACGAGCAGTACTTC.

V usage is TRBV15 and J usage is TRBJ1-2, with D hard to call. This CDR3 spans 14 amino acids. Trimming took off 3 bases at V and 1 base at J, with 9 bases between the two ends. Germline CDR1 LNHNV, CDR2 YYDKDF (reference sequence). CDR3 nucleotide sequence: TGTGCCACCAGCAGTGATCCCAGTAACTATGGCTACACCTTC. Protein product: CATSSDPSNYGYTF. Combining the CDR3 with reference TRBV15 and TRBJ1-2 gives the whole variable domain DAMVIQNPRYQVTQFGKPVTLSCSQTLNHNVMYWYQQKSSQAPKLLFHYYDKDFNNEADTPDNFQSRRPNTSFCFLDIRSPGLGDTAMYLCATSSDPSNYGYTFGSGTRLTVV.

The chain links TRBV11-2 to TRBJ2-5, with 9 nucleotides matching TRBD1. This CDR3 has 17 residues. Trimming at V came to 5 bases and at J to 9 bases, leaving 19 bases not matched to a gene. Germline CDR1 and CDR2: SGHAT and FQNNGV. CDR3 nucleotide sequence: TGTGCCAGCAGCCTCACTCCGGGACAGGGCCTTCAAGGGGCCCAGTACTTC. Translated, it gives CASSLTPGQGLQGAQYF. Looking up the rest from reference TRBV11-2 and TRBJ2-5 gives the full variable domain: EAGVAQSPRYKIIEKRQSVAFWCNPISGHATLYWYQQILGQGPKLLIQFQNNGVVDDSQLPKDRFSAERLKGVDSTLKIQPAKLEDSAVYLCASSLTPGQGLQGAQYFGPGTRLLVL.

A single count supports this clonotype. One end of the junction varies from germline; a read error may be responsible. The V and J genes are TRBV10-3 and TRBJ1-2; D may be TRBD1 (5 bases). The germline gives CDR1 ENHRY, CDR2 SYGVKD. The CDR3 is 14 amino acids. The CDR3 here is CPISEEGRIYGYTF. The CDR3 bases are TGTCCCATCAGTGAAGAGGGGAGGATCTATGGCTACACCTTC.

This chain joins TRBV10-3 and TRBJ1-4; D remains ambiguous. The CDR3 covers 12 residues. Trimming shortened V by 0 bases and J by 5 bases, and 1 base separated the two germline ends. Germline V gives CDR1 ENHRY, CDR2 SYGVKD. The CDR3 region is CAISESNEKLFF. CDR3 coding DNA: TGTGCCATCAGTGAGTCGAATGAAAAACTGTTTTTT.

This chain joins TRBV29-1 and TRBJ1-3; D gene uncertain. The CDR3 is 13 residues long. CDR1 is SQVTM, CDR2 ANQGSEA, per germline. Trimming left V 7 bases short and J 0 bases short, with 10 bases between. CDR3 region: CSANPGSGNTIYF. CDR3 sequence (DNA): TGCAGCGCCAACCCCGGCTCTGGAAACACCATATATTTT.

The J gene is TRBJ1-1, the V gene TRBV9; no definite D call. This CDR3 contains 15 residues. Germline loops: CDR1 SGDLS, CDR2 YYNGEE. Deletions cut 1 base from V and 1 base from J, with 11 bases between. CDR3 sequence: CASSVTPLGNTEAFF. DNA of the CDR3: TGTGCCAGCAGCGTAACCCCTCTCGGGAACACTGAAGCTTTCTTT.

The rearrangement joins TRBV20-1 to TRBJ2-1, with TRBD1 as a possible D gene (6 bases). The V gene's germline CDR1 is DFQATT and CDR2 SNEGSKA (reference sequence). The CDR3 totals 12 residues. V shed 5 bases and J shed 10 bases, with 15 bases lying between them. The CDR3: CSARSPGVEQFF. For the CDR3, the DNA is TGCAGTGCTCGGTCTCCAGGGGTCGAGCAGTTCTTC.

Regarding this clonotype: Sequence at one end of the junction differs from germline and may be a read error. The chain couples TRBV7-9 to TRBJ2-1; 8 nucleotides line up with TRBD2. The CDR3 is 15 residues long. Germline loops: CDR1 SEHNR, CDR2 FQNEAQ (reference sequence). The CDR3, as DNA: TGTGTCAGCCGACGGCGGACTAGCATGAGCAATGAGCAGTTCTTC. It yields the protein CVSRRRTSMSNEQFF.